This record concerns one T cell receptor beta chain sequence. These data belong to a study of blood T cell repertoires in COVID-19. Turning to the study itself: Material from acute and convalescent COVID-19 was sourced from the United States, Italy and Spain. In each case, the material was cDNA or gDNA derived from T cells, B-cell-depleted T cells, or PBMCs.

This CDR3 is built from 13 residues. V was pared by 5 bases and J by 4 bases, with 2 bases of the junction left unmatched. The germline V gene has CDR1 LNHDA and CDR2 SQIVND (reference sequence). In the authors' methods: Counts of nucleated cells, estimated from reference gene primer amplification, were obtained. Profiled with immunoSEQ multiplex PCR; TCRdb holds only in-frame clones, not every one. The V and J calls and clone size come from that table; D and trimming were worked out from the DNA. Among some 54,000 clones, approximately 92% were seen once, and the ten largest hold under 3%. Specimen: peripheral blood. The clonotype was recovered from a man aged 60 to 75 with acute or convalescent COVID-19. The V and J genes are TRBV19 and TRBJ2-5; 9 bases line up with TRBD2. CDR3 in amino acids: CASSSAGGETQYF. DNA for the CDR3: TGTGCCAGTAGTTCAGCGGGAGGAGAGACCCAGTACTTC.